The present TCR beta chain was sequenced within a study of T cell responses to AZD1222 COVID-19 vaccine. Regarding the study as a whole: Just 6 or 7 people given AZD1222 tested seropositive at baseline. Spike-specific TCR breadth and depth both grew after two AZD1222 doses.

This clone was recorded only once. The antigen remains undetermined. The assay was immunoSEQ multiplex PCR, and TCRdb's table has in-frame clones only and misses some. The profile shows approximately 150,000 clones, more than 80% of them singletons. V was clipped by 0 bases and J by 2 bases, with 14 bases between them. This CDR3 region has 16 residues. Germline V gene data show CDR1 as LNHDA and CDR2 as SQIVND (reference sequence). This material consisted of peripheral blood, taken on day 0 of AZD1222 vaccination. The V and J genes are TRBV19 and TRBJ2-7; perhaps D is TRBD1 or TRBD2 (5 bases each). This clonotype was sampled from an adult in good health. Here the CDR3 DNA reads TGTGCCAGTAGTATAGACCACGGGACCCTTGCCTACGAGCAGTACTTC. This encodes CASSIDHGTLAYEQYF.